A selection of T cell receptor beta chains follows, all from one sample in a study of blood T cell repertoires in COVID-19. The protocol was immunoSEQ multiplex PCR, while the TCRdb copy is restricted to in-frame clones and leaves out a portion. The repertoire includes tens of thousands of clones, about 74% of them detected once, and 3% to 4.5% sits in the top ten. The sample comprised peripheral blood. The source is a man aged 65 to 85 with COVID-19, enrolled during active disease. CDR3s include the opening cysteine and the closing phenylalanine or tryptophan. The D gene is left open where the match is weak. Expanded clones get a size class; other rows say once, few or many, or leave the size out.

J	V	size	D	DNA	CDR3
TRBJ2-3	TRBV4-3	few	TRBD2	TGCGCCAGCAGCCGCCGACTAGCGGGAGATTCTAGCACAGATACGCAGTATTTT	CASSRRLAGDSSTDTQYF
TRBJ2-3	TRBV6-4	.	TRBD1	TGTGCCAGCAGTGACGCCGGGACAGGGTGGGTCACAGATACGCAGTATTTT	CASSDAGTGWVTDTQYF
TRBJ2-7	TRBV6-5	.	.	TGTGCCAGCAGAGGACCGGGGTTCTACGAGCAGTACTTC	CASRGPGFYEQYF
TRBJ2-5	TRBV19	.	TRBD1	TGTGCCAGTAGCCGCGGACAGGGGGATTCTGAGACCCAGTACTTC	CASSRGQGDSETQYF
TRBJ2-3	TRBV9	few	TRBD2	TGTGCCAGCAGCGCCCGACTAGCGGGAGTTTTCGCAGATACGCAGTATTTT	CASSARLAGVFADTQYF
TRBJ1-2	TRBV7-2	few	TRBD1	TGTGCCAGCAGCCCCAACGCCGGGACAGGGACCGGCTACACCTTC	CASSPNAGTGTGYTF
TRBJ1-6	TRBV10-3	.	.	TGTGCCATCAGTGAGGAAGGGGAAAAGGGTTCACCCCTCCACTTT	CAISEEGEKGSPLHF
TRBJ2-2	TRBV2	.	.	TGTGCCAGCAGGAAGACTAGTCATAGTGCGGGGGAGCTGTTTTTT	CASRKTSHSAGELFF
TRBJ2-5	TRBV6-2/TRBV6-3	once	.	TGTGCCAGCAGTTACCCCGGACAGAACCAAGAGACCCAGTACTTC	CASSYPGQNQETQYF
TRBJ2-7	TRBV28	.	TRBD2	TGTGCCAGCAGTTTAGGACTAGCGGGAGGCTACTACGAGCAGTACTTC	CASSLGLAGGYYEQYF
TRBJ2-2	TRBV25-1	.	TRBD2	TGTGCCAGCTTGCCGGGACTAGCGGGCGCCGGGGAGCTGTTTTTT	CASLPGLAGAGELFF
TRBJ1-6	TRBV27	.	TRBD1	TGTGCCAGCAGTTTCAGAGGGGGCGCCGATTCACCCCTCCACTTT	CASSFRGGADSPLHF
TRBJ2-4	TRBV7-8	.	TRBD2	TGTGCCAGCAGCCCCCCTCTCCGGCTAGCGGTCAAAAACATTCAGTACTTC	CASSPPLRLAVKNIQYF
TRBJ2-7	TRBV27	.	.	TGTGCCAGCAGTTTTACCGGGACATACACCTACGAGCAGTACTTC	CASSFTGTYTYEQYF
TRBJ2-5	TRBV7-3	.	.	TGTGCCAGCAGCTTAAGTCTTCAAGAGACCCAGTACTTC	CASSLSLQETQYF
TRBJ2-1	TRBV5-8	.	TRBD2	TGTGCCAGCAGCTTGGTTGTAGCGGGAGTCTATGAGCAGTTCTTC	CASSLVVAGVYEQFF
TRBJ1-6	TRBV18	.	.	TGTGCCAGCTCATCCGGGAGCTCCTATAATTCACCCCTCCACTTT	CASSSGSSYNSPLHF
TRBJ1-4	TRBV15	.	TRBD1	TGTGCCACCAGGAGGGACAGCTTGGGGGAAAAACTGTTTTTT	CATRRDSLGEKLFF
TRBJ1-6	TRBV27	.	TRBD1	TGTGCCAGCAGTTTACGTTTGGGACAGGGATTGGGATCACCCCTCCACTTT	CASSLRLGQGLGSPLHF
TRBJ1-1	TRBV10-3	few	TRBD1	TGTGCCACCGACAGGGGCCTGAACACTGAAGCTTTCTTT	CATDRGLNTEAFF
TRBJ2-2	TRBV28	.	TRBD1	TGTGCCAGCAGACGCTCCGGGACAGGGTCCGCCGGGGAGCTGTTTTTT	CASRRSGTGSAGELFF
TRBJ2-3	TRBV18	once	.	TGTGCCAGCTCACAATATACGGGAGCAGATACGCAGTATTTT	CASSQYTGADTQYF
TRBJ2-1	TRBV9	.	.	TGTGCCAGCAGCCCAGTAGTTGGGGGGAATGAGCAGTTCTTC	CASSPVVGGNEQFF
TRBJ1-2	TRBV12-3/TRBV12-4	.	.	TGTGCCAGCACCGGGATCCTCTATGGCTACACCTTC	CASTGILYGYTF
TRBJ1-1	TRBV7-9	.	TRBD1	TGTGCCAGCAGCTTAGTTCAGGGGGTATCTGAAGCTTTCTTT	CASSLVQGVSEAFF
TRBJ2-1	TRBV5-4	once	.	TGTGCCAGCAGCTTGAGTTTACGGGAAGGAGAGCAGTTCTTC	CASSLSLREGEQFF
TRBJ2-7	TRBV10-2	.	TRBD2	TGCGCCAGCAGTGGTATTAGCGGGACGGCCTACGAGCAGTACTTC	CASSGISGTAYEQYF
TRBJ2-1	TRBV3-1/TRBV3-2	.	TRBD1	TGTGCCAGCAGCCAAGTAGATTGGAGGACAGGGGAGCCCGAGCAGTTCTTC	CASSQVDWRTGEPEQFF
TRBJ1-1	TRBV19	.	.	TGTGCCAGTAGTATACAGGGCGGCAGGGACACTGAAGCTTTCTTT	CASSIQGGRDTEAFF
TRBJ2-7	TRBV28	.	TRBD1	TGTGCCAGCAGTTGGACAGGGGGCAGATACGAGCAGTACTTC	CASSWTGGRYEQYF
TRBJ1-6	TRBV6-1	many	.	TGTGCCAGCAGTGAATCAGGACCAGGGCGAAATTCACCCCTCCACTTT	CASSESGPGRNSPLHF
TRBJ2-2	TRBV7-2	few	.	TGTGCCAGCAGCTTATGGACATCGAACACCGGGGAGCTGTTTTTT	CASSLWTSNTGELFF